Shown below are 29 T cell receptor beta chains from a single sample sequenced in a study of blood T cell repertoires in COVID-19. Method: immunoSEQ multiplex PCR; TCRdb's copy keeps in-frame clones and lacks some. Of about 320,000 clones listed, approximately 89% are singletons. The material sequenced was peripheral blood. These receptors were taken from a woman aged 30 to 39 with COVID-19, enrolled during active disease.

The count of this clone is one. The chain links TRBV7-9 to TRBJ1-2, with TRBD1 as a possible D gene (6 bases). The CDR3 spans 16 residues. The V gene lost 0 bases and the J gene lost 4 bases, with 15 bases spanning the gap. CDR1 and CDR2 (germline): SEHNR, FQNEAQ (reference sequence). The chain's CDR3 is CASSLAGTGQTYGYTF. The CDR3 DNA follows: TGTGCCAGCAGCTTAGCTGGTACAGGACAGACCTATGGCTACACCTTC.

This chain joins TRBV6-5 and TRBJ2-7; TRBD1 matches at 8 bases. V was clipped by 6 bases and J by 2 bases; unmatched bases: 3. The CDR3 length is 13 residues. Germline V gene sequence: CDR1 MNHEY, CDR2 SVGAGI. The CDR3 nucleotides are TGTGCCAGCAGCACAGGGGGAACCTACGAGCAGTACTTC. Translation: CASSTGGTYEQYF.

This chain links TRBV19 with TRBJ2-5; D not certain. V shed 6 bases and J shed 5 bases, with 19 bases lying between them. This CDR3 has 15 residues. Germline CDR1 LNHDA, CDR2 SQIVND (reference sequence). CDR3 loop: CASRPTSVQVETQYF. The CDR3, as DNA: TGTGCCAGTAGACCGACGAGTGTCCAGGTGGAGACCCAGTACTTC.

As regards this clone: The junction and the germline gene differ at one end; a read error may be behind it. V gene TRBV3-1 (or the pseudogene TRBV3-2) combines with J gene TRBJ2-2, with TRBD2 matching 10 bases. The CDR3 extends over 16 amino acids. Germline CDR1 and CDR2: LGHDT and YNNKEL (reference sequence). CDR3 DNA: TGTGCCAGCAGCTCCTCGGGACTAGCGAAGACCGGGGAGCTGTTTTTT. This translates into CASSSSGLAKTGELFF.

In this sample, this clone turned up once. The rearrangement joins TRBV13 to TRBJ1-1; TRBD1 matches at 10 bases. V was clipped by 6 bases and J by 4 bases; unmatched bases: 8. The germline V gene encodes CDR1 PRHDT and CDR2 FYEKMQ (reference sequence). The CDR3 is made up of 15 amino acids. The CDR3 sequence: CASSQRTGGGTEAFF. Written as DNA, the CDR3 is TGTGCCAGCAGTCAGAGGACAGGGGGTGGCACTGAAGCTTTCTTT.

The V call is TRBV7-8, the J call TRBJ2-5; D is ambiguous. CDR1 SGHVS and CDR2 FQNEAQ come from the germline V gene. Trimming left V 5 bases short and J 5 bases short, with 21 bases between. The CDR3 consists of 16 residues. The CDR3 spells CASSISSTSPGETQYF. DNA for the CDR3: TGTGCCAGCAGCATTTCCTCGACAAGCCCTGGGGAGACCCAGTACTTC.

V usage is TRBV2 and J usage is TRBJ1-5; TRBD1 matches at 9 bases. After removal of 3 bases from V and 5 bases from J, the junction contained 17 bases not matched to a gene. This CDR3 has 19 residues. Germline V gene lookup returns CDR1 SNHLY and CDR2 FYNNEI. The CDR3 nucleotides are TGTGCCAGCAGTGATCTGCGGGACAGGGAGGGTTTGGTTGATCAGCCCCAGCATTTT. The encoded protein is CASSDLRDREGLVDQPQHF.

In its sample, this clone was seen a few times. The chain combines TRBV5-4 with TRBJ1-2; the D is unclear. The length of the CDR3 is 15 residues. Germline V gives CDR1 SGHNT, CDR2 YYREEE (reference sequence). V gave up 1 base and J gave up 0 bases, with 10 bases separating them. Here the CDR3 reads CASSLSPDSNYGYTF. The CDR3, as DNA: TGTGCCAGCAGCTTGTCTCCAGATTCTAACTATGGCTACACCTTC.

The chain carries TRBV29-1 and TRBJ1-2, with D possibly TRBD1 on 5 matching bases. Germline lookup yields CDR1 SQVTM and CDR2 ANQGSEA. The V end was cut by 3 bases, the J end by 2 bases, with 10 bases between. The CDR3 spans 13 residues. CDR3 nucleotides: TGCAGCGTTGACAGGGCCGAGAACTATGGCTACACCTTC. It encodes CSVDRAENYGYTF.

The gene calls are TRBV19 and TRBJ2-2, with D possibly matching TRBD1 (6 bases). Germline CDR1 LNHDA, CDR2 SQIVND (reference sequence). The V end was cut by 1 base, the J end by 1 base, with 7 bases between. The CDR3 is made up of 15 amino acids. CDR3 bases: TGTGCCAGTAGTATAGCAGGGGTGAACACCGGGGAGCTGTTTTTT. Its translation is CASSIAGVNTGELFF.

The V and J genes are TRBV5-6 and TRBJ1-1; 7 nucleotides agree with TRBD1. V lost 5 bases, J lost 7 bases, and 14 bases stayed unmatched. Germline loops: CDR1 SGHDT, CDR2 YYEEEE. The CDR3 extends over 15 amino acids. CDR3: CASSIPGQRTFEAFF. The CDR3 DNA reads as TGTGCCAGCAGTATTCCGGGACAGCGAACCTTTGAAGCTTTCTTT.

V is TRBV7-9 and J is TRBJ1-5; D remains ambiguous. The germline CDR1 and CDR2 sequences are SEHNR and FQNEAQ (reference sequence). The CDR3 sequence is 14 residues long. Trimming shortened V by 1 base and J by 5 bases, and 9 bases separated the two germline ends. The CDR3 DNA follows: TGTGCCAGCAGCTTAGATACGGGTTATCAGCCCCAGCATTTT. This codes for CASSLDTGYQPQHF.

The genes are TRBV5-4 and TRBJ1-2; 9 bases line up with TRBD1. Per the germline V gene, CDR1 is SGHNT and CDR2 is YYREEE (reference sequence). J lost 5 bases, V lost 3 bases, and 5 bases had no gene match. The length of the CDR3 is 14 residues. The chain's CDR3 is CASSSGTGRYGYTF. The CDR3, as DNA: TGTGCCAGCAGCTCCGGGACAGGGCGGTATGGCTACACCTTC.

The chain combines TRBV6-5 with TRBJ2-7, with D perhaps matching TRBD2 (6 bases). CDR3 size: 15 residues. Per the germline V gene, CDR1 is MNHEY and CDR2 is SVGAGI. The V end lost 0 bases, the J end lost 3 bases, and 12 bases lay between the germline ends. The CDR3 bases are TGTGCCAGCAGTTACTCGAGAGGGACTTACTACGAGCAGTACTTC. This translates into CASSYSRGTYYEQYF.

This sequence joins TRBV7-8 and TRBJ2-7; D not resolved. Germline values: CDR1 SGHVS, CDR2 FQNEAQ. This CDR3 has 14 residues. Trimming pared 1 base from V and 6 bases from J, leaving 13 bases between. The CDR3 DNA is TGTGCCAGCAGCTTAGTTTCCAGGCCTCGCGAGCAGTACTTC. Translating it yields CASSLVSRPREQYF.

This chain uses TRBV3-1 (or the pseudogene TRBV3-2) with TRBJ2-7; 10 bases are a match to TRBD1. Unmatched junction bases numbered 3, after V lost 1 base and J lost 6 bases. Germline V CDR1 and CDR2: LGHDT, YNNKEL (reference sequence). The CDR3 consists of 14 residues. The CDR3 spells CASSQVGQGSEQYF. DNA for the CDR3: TGTGCCAGCAGCCAAGTGGGACAGGGGTCCGAGCAGTACTTC.

The CDR3 here is CASSGRNRGTDTQYF. CDR3 sequence (DNA): TGTGCCAGCAGCGGGAGGAACAGGGGCACAGATACGCAGTATTTT. The genes are TRBV9 and TRBJ2-3; weak D call: TRBD1 (6 bases). The ends were cut back, 3 bases at V and 1 base at J, with 12 bases in the middle. Per germline, CDR1 SGDLS and CDR2 YYNGEE. This CDR3 comprises 15 residues. The full variable domain, in which reference TRBV9 and TRBJ2-3 provide the parts outside the CDR3, is DSGVTQTPKHLITATGQRVTLRCSPRSGDLSVYWYQQSLDQGLQFLIQYYNGEERAKGNILERFSAQQFPDLHSELNLSSLELGDSALYFCASSGRNRGTDTQYFGPGTRLTVL.

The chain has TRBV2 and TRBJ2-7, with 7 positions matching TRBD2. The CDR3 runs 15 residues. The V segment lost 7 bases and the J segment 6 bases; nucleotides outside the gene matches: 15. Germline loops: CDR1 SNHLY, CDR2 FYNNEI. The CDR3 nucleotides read TGTGCCAGCAAAAGTACAGGACTAGTAGCGACCGAGCAGTACTTC. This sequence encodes CASKSTGLVATEQYF.

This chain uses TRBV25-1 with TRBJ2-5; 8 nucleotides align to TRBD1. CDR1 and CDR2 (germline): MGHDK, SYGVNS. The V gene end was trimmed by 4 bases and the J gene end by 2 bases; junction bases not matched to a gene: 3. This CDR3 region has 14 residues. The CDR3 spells CASSGWTGQETQYF. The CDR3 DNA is TGTGCCAGCAGTGGATGGACAGGGCAAGAGACCCAGTACTTC.

Here the CDR3 reads CASSLVAGGLYNEQFF. The CDR3 DNA follows: TGTGCCAGCAGCTTAGTTGCGGGGGGGCTCTACAATGAGCAGTTCTTC. This chain connects TRBV7-9 to TRBJ2-1, with 9 bases aligning to TRBD2. V was pared by 1 base and J by 3 bases, with 4 bases of the junction left unmatched. This CDR3 is 16 amino acids long. Germline V gene lookup returns CDR1 SEHNR and CDR2 FQNEAQ (reference sequence).

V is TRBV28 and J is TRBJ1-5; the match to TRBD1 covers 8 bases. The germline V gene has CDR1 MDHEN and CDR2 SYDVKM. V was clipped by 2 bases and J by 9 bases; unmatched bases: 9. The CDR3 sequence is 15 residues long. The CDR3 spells CASSLPQGAVGPQHF. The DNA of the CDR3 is TGTGCCAGCAGTTTACCCCAGGGGGCGGTCGGGCCCCAGCATTTT.

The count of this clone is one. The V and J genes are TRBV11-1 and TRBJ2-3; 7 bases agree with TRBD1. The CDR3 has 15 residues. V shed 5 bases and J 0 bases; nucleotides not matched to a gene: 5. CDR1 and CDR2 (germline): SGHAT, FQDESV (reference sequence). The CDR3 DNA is TGTGCCAGCAGCCGTCGACAGGGAAGCACAGATACGCAGTATTTT. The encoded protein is CASSRRQGSTDTQYF.

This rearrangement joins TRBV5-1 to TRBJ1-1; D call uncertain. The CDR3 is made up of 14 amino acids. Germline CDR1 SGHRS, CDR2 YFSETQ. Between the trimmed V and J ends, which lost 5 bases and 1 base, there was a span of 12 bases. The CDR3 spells CASRKKQENTEAFF. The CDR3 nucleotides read TGCGCCAGCAGAAAAAAGCAAGAGAACACTGAAGCTTTCTTT.

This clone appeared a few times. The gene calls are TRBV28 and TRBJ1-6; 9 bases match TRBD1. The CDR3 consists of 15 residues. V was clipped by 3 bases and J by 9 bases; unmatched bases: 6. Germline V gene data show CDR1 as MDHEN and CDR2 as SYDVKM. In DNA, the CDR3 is TGTGCCAGCAGTTTCCGGGACAGGGCTGGTTCACCCCTCCACTTT. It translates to CASSFRDRAGSPLHF. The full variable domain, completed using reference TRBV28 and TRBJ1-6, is DVKVTQSSRYLVKRTGEKVFLECVQDMDHENMFWYRQDPGLGLRLIYFSYDVKMKEKGDIPEGYSVSREKKERFSLILESASTNQTSMYLCASSFRDRAGSPLHFGNGTRLTVT.

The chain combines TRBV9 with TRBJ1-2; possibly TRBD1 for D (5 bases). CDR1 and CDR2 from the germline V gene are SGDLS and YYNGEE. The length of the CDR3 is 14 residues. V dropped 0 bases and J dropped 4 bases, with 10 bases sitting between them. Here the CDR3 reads CASSVGGEVYGYTF. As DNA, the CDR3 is TGTGCCAGCAGCGTAGGAGGGGAGGTCTATGGCTACACCTTC. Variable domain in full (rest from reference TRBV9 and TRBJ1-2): DSGVTQTPKHLITATGQRVTLRCSPRSGDLSVYWYQQSLDQGLQFLIQYYNGEERAKGNILERFSAQQFPDLHSELNLSSLELGDSALYFCASSVGGEVYGYTFGSGTRLTVV.

The CDR3 region has the DNA TGCAGCGTTGAGGGTGAGGGAGGAAGGTACGAGCAGTACTTC. Amino acid sequence: CSVEGEGGRYEQYF. This chain links TRBV29-1 with TRBJ2-7; weak D call: TRBD2 (6 bases). The germline CDR1 and CDR2 sequences are SQVTM and ANQGSEA. V was pared by 3 bases and J by 4 bases, with 16 bases between. The CDR3 covers 14 residues.

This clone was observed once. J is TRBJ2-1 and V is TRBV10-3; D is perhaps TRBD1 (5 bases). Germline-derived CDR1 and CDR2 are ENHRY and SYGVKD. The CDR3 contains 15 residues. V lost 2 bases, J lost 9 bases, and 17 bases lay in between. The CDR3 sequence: CAISEPEQLGVEQFF. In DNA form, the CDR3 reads TGTGCCATCAGTGAGCCTGAGCAGCTAGGGGTTGAGCAGTTCTTC.

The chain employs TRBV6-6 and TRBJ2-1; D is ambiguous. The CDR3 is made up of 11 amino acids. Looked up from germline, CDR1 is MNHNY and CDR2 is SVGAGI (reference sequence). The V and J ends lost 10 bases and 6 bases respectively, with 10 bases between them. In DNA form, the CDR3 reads TGTGCCACGTCGCGAGGCAATGAGCAGTTCTTC. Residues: CATSRGNEQFF.

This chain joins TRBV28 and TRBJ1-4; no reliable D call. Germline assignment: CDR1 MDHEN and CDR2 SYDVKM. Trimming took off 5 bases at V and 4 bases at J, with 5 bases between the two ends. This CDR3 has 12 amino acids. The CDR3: CASSDYNEKLFF. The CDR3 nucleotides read TGTGCCAGCAGTGACTATAATGAAAAACTGTTTTTT.